This T cell receptor beta chain was captured by sequencing in a study of tumor and adjacent non-tumor tissue in lung cancer. Study outcomes and limitations: Compared with tumor, normal lung showed significantly lower TCR diversity.

The template was RNA from unsorted bulk tissue. More than 3 cm separated this lung sample from the edge of the tumor. The library came from three nested PCR rounds adapted from ARM-PCR protocols. One entry per CDR3 protein results from TCRdb running MiXCR on the multiplex PCR reads. Of about 67,000 distinct CDR3 sequences listed, under 80% are singletons. As regards this clonotype: Its target is not known. Given the absence of the conserved phenylalanine or tryptophan at the CDR3 end, a read error is likely.

The receptor was derived from a man aged 55 to 70 with non-small cell lung cancer. The material sequenced was distant non-tumor lung tissue.

The CDR3 sequence is CSARVTGGLQETQYI. The CDR3 DNA reads as TGCAGTGCTAGGGTAACAGGGGGCCTCCAAGAGACCCAGTACATC. The V call is TRBV20-1, the J call TRBJ2-5, with 9 bases identical to TRBD1. The CDR3 has 15 residues. V was pared by 3 bases and J by 1 base, with 6 bases of the junction left unmatched. CDR1 is DFQATT and CDR2 is SNEGSKA in the germline V gene (reference sequence).